The present T cell receptor (beta chain) was sequenced within a study of cytomegalovirus exposure and HLA in healthy donors. Researchers ran the PCR with 60 Vbeta and 13 Jbeta primers. Data came from immunoSEQ multiplex PCR; TCRdb stores just in-frame clones and leaves some out. Of 60,000 to 80,000 clones detected, less than 65% appear once; the ten largest clones hold approximately 3%. The V gene's germline CDR1 is PRHDT and CDR2 FYEKMQ (reference sequence). V lost 3 bases and J lost 4, with 10 bases in between. The CDR3 length is 13 residues. V gene TRBV13 combines with J gene TRBJ2-7; D gene unclear. This receptor was taken from a young man in good health and CMV-seronegative. Sequenced material: PBMCs. Here the CDR3 reads CASSFGRGYEQYF. As DNA, the CDR3 is TGTGCCAGCAGCTTCGGCAGAGGTTACGAGCAGTACTTC.